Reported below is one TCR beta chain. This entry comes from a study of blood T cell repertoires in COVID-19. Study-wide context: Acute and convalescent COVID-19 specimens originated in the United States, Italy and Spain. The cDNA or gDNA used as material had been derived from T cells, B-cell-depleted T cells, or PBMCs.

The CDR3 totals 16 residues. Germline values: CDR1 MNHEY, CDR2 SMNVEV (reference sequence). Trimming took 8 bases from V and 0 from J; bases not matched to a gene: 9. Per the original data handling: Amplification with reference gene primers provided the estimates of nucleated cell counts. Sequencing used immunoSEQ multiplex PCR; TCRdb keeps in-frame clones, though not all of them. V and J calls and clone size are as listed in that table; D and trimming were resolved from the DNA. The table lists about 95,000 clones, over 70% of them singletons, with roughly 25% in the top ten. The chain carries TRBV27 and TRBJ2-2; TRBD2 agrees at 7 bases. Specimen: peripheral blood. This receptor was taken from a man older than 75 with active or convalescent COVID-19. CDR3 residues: CASRTRRGTNTGELFF. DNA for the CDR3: TGTGCCAGCCGCACCCGGCGGGGGACGAACACCGGGGAGCTGTTTTTT.